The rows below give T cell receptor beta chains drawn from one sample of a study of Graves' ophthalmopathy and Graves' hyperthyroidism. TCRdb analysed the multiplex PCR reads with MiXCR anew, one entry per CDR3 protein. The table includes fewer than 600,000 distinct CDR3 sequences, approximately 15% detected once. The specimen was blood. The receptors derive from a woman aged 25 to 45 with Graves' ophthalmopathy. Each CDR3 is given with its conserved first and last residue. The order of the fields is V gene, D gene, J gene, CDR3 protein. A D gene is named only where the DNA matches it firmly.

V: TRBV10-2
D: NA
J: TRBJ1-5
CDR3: CASSPSRVSQPQHF

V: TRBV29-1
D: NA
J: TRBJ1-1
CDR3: CSVETELNTEAFF

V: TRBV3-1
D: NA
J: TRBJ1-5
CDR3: CASSQGYIPRGGQPQHF

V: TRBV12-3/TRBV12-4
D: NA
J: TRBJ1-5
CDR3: CASSPGGASNQPQHF

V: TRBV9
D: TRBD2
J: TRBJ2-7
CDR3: CASSVAASGYEQYF

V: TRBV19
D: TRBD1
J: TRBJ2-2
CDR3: CASSIGTGGLTGELFF

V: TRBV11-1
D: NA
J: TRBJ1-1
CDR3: CASSLGALTMNTEAFF

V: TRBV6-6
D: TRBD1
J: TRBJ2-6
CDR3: CASRPTGTGGISGANVLTF

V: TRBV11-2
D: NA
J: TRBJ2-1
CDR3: CASSLEGSYNEQFF

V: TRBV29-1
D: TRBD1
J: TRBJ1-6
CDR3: CSVLTGGDSPLHF

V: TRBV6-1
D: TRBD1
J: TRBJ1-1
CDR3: CASSQGTTGEAFF

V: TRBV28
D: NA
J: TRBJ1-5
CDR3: CASSLGGLRNQPQHF